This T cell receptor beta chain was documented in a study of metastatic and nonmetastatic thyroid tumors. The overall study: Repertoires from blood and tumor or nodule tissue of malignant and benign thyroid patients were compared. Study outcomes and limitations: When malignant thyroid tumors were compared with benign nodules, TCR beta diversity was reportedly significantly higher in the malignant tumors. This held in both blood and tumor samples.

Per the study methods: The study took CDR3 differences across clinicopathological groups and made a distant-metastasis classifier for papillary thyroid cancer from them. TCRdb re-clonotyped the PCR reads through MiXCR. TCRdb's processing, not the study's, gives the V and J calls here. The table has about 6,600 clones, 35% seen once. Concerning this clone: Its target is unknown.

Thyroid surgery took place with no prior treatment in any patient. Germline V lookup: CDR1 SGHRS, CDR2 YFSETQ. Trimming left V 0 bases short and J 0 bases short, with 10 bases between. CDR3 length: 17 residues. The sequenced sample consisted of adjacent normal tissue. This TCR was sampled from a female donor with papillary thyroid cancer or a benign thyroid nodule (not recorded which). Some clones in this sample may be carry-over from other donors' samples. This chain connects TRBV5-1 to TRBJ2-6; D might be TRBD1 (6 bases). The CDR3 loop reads CASSLGTVTSGANVLTF. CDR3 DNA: TGCGCCAGCAGCTTGGGGACAGTAACCTCTGGGGCCAACGTCCTGACTTTC.